This TCR beta chain was found in a study of Graves' ophthalmopathy and Graves' hyperthyroidism. General study points: Detected in blood as well were most expanded thyroid clonotypes with frequency above 0.001.

This clonotype was picked up many times. Its antigen is unidentified. CDR1 and CDR2 from the germline V gene are SGHTS and YDEGEE. Trimming took off 8 bases at V and 2 bases at J, with 10 bases between the two ends. This CDR3 spans 12 amino acids. The TCR beta CDR3 regions underwent amplification from RNA transcripts. HTBI-primed first-round RT-PCR preceded second-round multiplex PCR. A single record per CDR3 protein comes from TCRdb applying MiXCR to the multiplex PCR reads. The table records roughly 600,000 distinct CDR3 sequences, 35% to 40% of them present only once. The TCR comes from an adult man with Graves' hyperthyroidism. The rearrangement links TRBV5-8 to TRBJ1-1; D unclear. The sample comprised peripheral blood or thyroid tissue (not recorded which). Here the CDR3 DNA reads TGTGCCAGTCTTGGGGATAACACTGAAGCTTTCTTT. Its protein product is CASLGDNTEAFF.